Listed below are T cell receptor beta chains from one sample, sequenced in a study of cytomegalovirus exposure and HLA in healthy donors. TCRdb's copy holds only in-frame clones and misses some; the assay was immunoSEQ multiplex PCR. The data hold about 180,000 clones, with over 75% observed a single time. Sequenced input: PBMCs. All receptors come from a woman in her forties or fifties in good health and CMV-seropositive. Both conserved end residues are part of each CDR3. D genes are given only for firm matches. Only part of the rows carry a size: once, few, many, or a class if the clone is expanded.

>.|TRBJ1-1|.|TRBV7-2
CASSSGNGAEAFF
TGTGCCAGCAGCTCGGGAAATGGGGCTGAAGCTTTCTTT
>.|TRBJ1-1|.|TRBV4-2
CASSQNSWVGGTEAFF
TGTGCCAGCAGCCAAAACTCATGGGTGGGGGGCACTGAAGCTTTCTTT
>TRBD1|TRBJ1-5|.|TRBV2
CASRMTGDQPQHF
TGTGCCAGCAGGATGACAGGGGACCAGCCCCAGCATTTT
>TRBD2|TRBJ2-7|.|TRBV7-6
CASSLSGGFYEQYF
TGTGCCAGCAGCTTAAGCGGGGGGTTCTACGAGCAGTACTTC
>TRBD1|TRBJ2-6|.|TRBV30
CAWDRARSGANVLTF
TGTGCCTGGGACAGGGCCCGCTCTGGGGCCAACGTCCTGACTTTC
>TRBD1|TRBJ1-1|once|TRBV19
CASGTGFRGPNEAFF
TGTGCCAGTGGGACAGGTTTTCGGGGTCCAAATGAAGCTTTCTTT
>.|TRBJ2-3|.|TRBV4-3
CASSSTREGDTQYF
TGCGCCAGCAGTAGCACTAGAGAAGGAGATACGCAGTATTTT
>TRBD2|TRBJ2-7|once|TRBV27
CASSTSGSSYEQYF
TGTGCCAGCAGTACTAGCGGGAGCTCCTACGAGCAGTACTTC
>TRBD2|TRBJ2-3|.|TRBV19
CASSTSGQSTDTQYF
TGTGCCAGTAGCACTAGCGGGCAGAGCACAGATACGCAGTATTTT
>TRBD2|TRBJ2-3|.|TRBV30
CASSQAGGTDTQYF
TGTGCCTCCAGTCAAGCGGGAGGAACAGATACGCAGTATTTT
>TRBD2|TRBJ2-6|.|TRBV9
CASSVQQRDLHSGANVLTF
TGTGCCAGCAGCGTGCAGCAGCGGGACCTCCACTCTGGGGCCAACGTCCTGACTTTC
>.|TRBJ2-1|.|TRBV29-1
CSVSKAATYNEQFF
TGCAGCGTCTCCAAAGCAGCGACCTACAATGAGCAGTTCTTC
>TRBD1|TRBJ2-5|few|TRBV28
CASRETGGRSKTQYF
TGTGCCAGCAGGGAAACAGGGGGCCGGTCAAAGACCCAGTACTTC
>TRBD2|TRBJ2-1|once|TRBV6-5
CASSDSGGPRNEQFF
TGTGCCAGCAGTGACTCGGGAGGGCCTAGGAATGAGCAGTTCTTC
>.|TRBJ2-1|.|TRBV19
CASCTGSFSYNEQFF
TGTGCCAGTTGTACAGGGTCCTTTTCCTACAATGAGCAGTTCTTC
>.|TRBJ1-5|.|TRBV18
CASHGDLNNQPQHF
TGTGCCAGCCACGGGGACTTAAACAATCAGCCCCAGCATTTT
>TRBD2|TRBJ2-2|.|TRBV7-2
CASSLTSVNTGELFF
TGTGCCAGCAGCCTAACTAGCGTTAACACCGGGGAGCTGTTTTTT
>.|TRBJ1-1|.|TRBV9
CASSDHDRIGAEAFF
TGTGCCAGCAGCGACCACGACAGGATAGGGGCTGAAGCTTTCTTT
>TRBD2|TRBJ2-5|few|TRBV5-4
CASSLGLAGMYQETQYF
TGTGCCAGCAGCTTGGGACTAGCGGGAATGTACCAAGAGACCCAGTACTTC
>TRBD1|TRBJ1-3|.|TRBV10-3
CAISVGQRSGNTIYF
TGTGCCATCAGTGTGGGACAGCGCTCTGGAAACACCATATATTTT